Sequencing of this T cell receptor beta chain was carried out in a study of T cell clonotyping in hematopoietic cell transplantation. General study results and limits: No sorting was done, leaving CD4 and CD8 contributions mixed. At the given depth, recipient repertoires were over 95% de novo clonotypes.

Time point specified: recipient sample about 28 days before transplant, after cytoreduction. This table comes from immunoSEQ multiplex PCR, and its TCRdb copy is limited to in-frame clones, with some not included. The sample lists roughly 17,000 clones, 93% seen once, with about 2% in the top ten. With respect to this clone: What it recognizes is unknown.

This CDR3 has 14 amino acids. CDR1 and CDR2 from the germline V gene are SSHAT and FNYEAQ (reference sequence). V was clipped by 5 bases and J by 3 bases, with 14 bases between them. The specimen comprised peripheral blood mononuclear cells, sampled before stem cell transplant. The rearrangement uses TRBV7-7 and TRBJ2-7, with a possible D match to TRBD1 (6 bases). The source of this sequence is a man aged 18 to 35 with biphenotypic leukemia. Some clones in this sample may be carry-over from other donors' samples. The CDR3 DNA reads as TGTGCCAGCAGCGTTGGACAGTTCAACTACGAGCAGTACTTC. This codes for CASSVGQFNYEQYF.